This paragraph covers one T cell receptor beta chain sequence. What this receptor recognizes is not known. There are no base qualities to consult, and no much larger clone falls within one base. The data originate from a study of cytomegalovirus exposure and HLA in healthy donors (dated by TCRdb to 2016 to 2017). Looking at the study overall: An earlier analysis of around 600 of the donors reported 250 to 300 Gb of sequence data and 120 million or so unique TCR beta sequences from about 179 million T cells. HLA typing covered class I and class II loci at four-digit resolution. Every discovery cohort repertoire had been produced on one sequencing platform. The study was designed to test whether signatures of past pathogen exposure could be identified by cataloging public T cell receptors. Across around 400 genotyped donors of the cohort, an average of about 240,000 unique TCR beta nucleotide sequences per donor were sequenced, and roughly 20% of those sequences were non-productive. An early release that covered several hundred HLA-typed donors contained approximately 300 gigabases of sequencing data and around 80 million unique TCR sequences. An earlier analysis of several hundred of the donors used high-throughput TCR beta sequencing to judge whether each TCR beta V gene segment behaved as functional or pseudogenic. Using immunosequencing, the study profiled T cell repertoires from 640 or so subjects and related those repertoires to cytomegalovirus serostatus. High-throughput TCR immunosequencing, statistical association of individual TCRs with disease status, and machine learning were combined to predict cytomegalovirus infection status. Besides the first cohort of about 730 subjects, a separate validation cohort made up of roughly 130 different subjects was used. To study patterns of TCR occurrence, a later analysis re-analyzed previously published TCR beta repertoires from around 660 donors and added high-resolution HLA genotyping. Donor age, sex, ethnicity and CMV serostatus were compiled together with the repertoire data. Among the roughly 430 genotyped donors, about 83% belonged to the genetic ancestry cluster associated with self-reported Caucasian donors. A later genetic analysis took genome-wide SNP genotypes for about 65% of the 666 donors and used that subset as a discovery cohort. Typing coverage differed by locus: A, B, C, DRB1 and DQB1 were typed in about 629-630 donors, DQA1 in 522, DPA1 in around 610, and DPB1 in just under 490. Roughly 5 DR-DQ haplotypes were handled as single units for association and clustering, since linkage in the cohort was strong. Rather than drawing on any new phenotypic data, the later analysis identified candidate immune exposures from TCR beta sequences and the way those sequences occurred across donors.

Study-level results and caveats: A later genetic analysis associated a missense DCLRE1C variant with V-gene and J-gene trimming of TCR beta chains, and an independent cohort replicated the association. A later analysis found that HLA-associated TCR beta chains were more clonally expanded and had lower generation probabilities than equally common non-associated chains. Because counts were too low, about 15 rarely observed V segments, including chromosome 9 orphons, were left out of the earlier analysis of some 640 of the donors. A few of the identified cytomegalovirus-associated TCR beta chains were confirmed in vitro to be specific for cytomegalovirus antigens. While some public TCRs were present in many individuals, most TCR sequences turned up only very rarely across donors. Cytomegalovirus status was reported to be diagnosed by the classifier with high specificity and sensitivity in both the original and validation cohorts. In an earlier analysis of fewer than 700 of the donors, most TCR beta V segments appeared in productive rearrangements about 90% or about 30% of the time, broadly matching IMGT annotations. A later analysis found that most CMV-associated TCR beta chains appeared HLA-restricted, with HLA associations seemingly driven largely by CMV exposure. A total of roughly 160 TCR beta chains were listed by the study as associated with cytomegalovirus. A group of highly shared sequence variants was considered likely to be a technical artifact of the sequencing pipeline. According to a later analysis, TCR association rates differed among HLA loci, with DRB1 alleles showing the most associated TCRs and HLA-C alleles showing the fewest. Sequencing depth was assumed to be roughly uniform across donors in the presence/absence analyses, though that assumption may not hold. A later genetic analysis reported fewer N-insertions in productive TCRs among donors in an Asian-associated ancestry cluster than the roughly 700-donor mean. According to a later analysis, parvovirus B19, influenza, CMV and Epstein-Barr virus appeared linked to several top co-occurrence clusters. Because HLA typing was missing for some donors at each locus, association tests included only the typed subset. According to the authors, the approach could potentially be generalized to other disease states and immunological phenotypes. A later analysis associated about 16,000 TCR beta sequences with specific HLA alleles at a false discovery rate of 0.05. Correlated functional status among segregating V segments might be attributable to linkage disequilibrium, but an unknown experimental factor could not be ruled out. The cohort was sequenced for TCR beta chains only, and without alpha or paired-chain data the features that could be detected were limited. A further reported finding was that TCR beta sequences accurately predicted the HLA-A and HLA-B alleles for most subjects in the first cohort. For the cohort, immune exposure information was limited to CMV serostatus. The 87-base-pair reads could not distinguish some IMGT-functional V segments, including TRBV6-2 and TRBV6-3, so those segments were excluded. When HLA alleles, especially DR and DQ, strongly co-occurred, attributing TCR associations to individual alleles was difficult.

The cohort consisted of 666 healthy bone marrow donors. At the time of sampling, every cohort member was nominally healthy, though immune exposures that went unrecorded were likely present. The donor was CMV seronegative and belonged to the group of 352 seronegative cohort members. A peripheral blood sample was provided by each donor, and peripheral blood mononuclear cells were used for TCR beta sequencing. Genomic DNA was extracted from the blood cell samples with the Qiagen DNeasy Blood Extraction Kit. From the cysteine up to the phenylalanine, the CDR3 has a length of 17 residues. Just the 51-base CDR3 DNA is kept, in frame starting at base 1. To prepare the library, the immunoSEQ multiplex PCR assay was applied. A mixture of 60 forward primers for TCR Vbeta segments and 13 reverse primers for TCR Jbeta segments was used in the multiplex PCR. A multiplex PCR assay on genomic DNA amplified the CDR3 region of rearranged TCR beta genes. The Illumina HiSeq System was used to sequence the amplified TCR beta libraries as 87-base-pair reads. From the authors' description of their analysis: A later analysis tallied roughly 80 million unique TCR beta chains across the 700 or so repertoires, and about 12 million of those chains were shared by two or more donors. A nearest-neighbor algorithm error-corrected the raw reads and collapsed the reads into unique sequences, merging closely related sequences to remove PCR and sequencing errors. Alignment of CDR3 sequences to IMGT reference sequences was used to assign V, D and J gene segments. For a sequence to be retained, at least a six-nucleotide match to both a V gene segment and a J gene segment was required. Rearrangements were called productive when the CDR3 lacked stop codons and stayed in frame with V and J; all others were non-productive. CDR3 was defined by IMGT convention, running from the second conserved V-encoded cysteine to the conserved J-encoded phenylalanine. In an earlier analysis of some 550 of the donors, sequences lacking an unambiguous match to a single V gene segment were excluded. An earlier analysis of fewer than 650 of the donors classified V segments as functional when productive rearrangements were above 56.7% and as segregating when the standard deviation between donors was above 5%. To diagnose cytomegalovirus status from the catalog of TCR beta chain sequences, a statistical classification framework was built. In a later analysis, TCR nucleotide sequences were compared against IMGT/GENE-DB human TR gene sequences so that V and J genes could be assigned. A later analysis assigned CDR3 sequences and most-parsimonious VDJ recombination scenarios with the TCRdist pipeline. In a later analysis, each TCR beta chain was defined by its CDR3 amino acid sequence together with its V-gene family, and reads without a unique V-gene family were excluded. As a way to deal with suspected cross-contamination and a sequencing artifact, a later analysis dropped nearly 600 nucleotide sequences that were highly shared and had low generation probability. For each public chain, a later analysis derived a clonal expansion index from normalized ranks of inferred template counts within each repertoire. In a later analysis, generation probabilities were computed with a VDJ recombination model fitted to out-of-frame rearrangements, and the resulting probabilities were checked against IGoR. Hypergeometric tests were used in a later analysis to score TCR-TCR, TCR-HLA and TCR-CMV co-occurrence, with a repertoire-size bias correction applied to the TCR pairs. A later analysis estimated false discovery rates by permuting HLA or CMV assignments 20 times. In a later analysis, co-occurring TCRs were grouped using DBSCAN, and TCRdist sequence similarity was added for clustering within HLA-allele-positive subsets. Repertoires with fewer than 30,000 or more than 120,000 public chains, plus five repertoires with anomalous nucleotide sharing, were excluded from co-occurrence clustering. In its TCRdb copy, this immuneACCESS table keeps in-frame sequences only and misses some clones. Where compared with another copy, unresolved V genes explain less than half of these, and the others have no known cause. V, J and clone size were drawn from that table, and D and trimming were deduced from the DNA. The sample includes roughly 150,000 clones, with roughly 80% observed a single time. Together, the top ten hold about 2% of the sample.

The chain uses TRBV21-1 and TRBJ1-5. TRBV21-1 is a recognized pseudogene. Sample: PBMCs. The sequence was obtained from a male donor in good health and CMV-seronegative. The CDR3 has the sequence CASSYRRHSGGNQPQHF. Here is the DNA: TGTGCCAGCAGCTATCGTCGGCATTCGGGTGGCAATCAGCCCCAGCATTTT.